The clone carrying this T cell receptor (beta chain) has just one count. These data are taken from a study of blood T cell repertoires in COVID-19. The wider study: The cDNA or gDNA used as material had been derived from T cells, B-cell-depleted T cells, or PBMCs.

The data were produced by immunoSEQ multiplex PCR, yet TCRdb's version contains in-frame clones alone and is incomplete. In the table there are a few hundred thousand clones, about 89% of which are singletons. This clonotype was sampled from a young man with acute or convalescent COVID-19. The sample was peripheral blood.

The CDR3, as DNA: TGTGCCAGCTCACCAACAGTGGCAACTAATGAAAAACTGTTTTTT. Protein: CASSPTVATNEKLFF. The gene calls are TRBV18 and TRBJ1-4, with D unresolved. The V end was cut by 2 bases, the J end by 0 bases, with 7 bases between. Germline-derived CDR1 and CDR2 are KGHSH and LQKENI. The CDR3 length is 15 residues.